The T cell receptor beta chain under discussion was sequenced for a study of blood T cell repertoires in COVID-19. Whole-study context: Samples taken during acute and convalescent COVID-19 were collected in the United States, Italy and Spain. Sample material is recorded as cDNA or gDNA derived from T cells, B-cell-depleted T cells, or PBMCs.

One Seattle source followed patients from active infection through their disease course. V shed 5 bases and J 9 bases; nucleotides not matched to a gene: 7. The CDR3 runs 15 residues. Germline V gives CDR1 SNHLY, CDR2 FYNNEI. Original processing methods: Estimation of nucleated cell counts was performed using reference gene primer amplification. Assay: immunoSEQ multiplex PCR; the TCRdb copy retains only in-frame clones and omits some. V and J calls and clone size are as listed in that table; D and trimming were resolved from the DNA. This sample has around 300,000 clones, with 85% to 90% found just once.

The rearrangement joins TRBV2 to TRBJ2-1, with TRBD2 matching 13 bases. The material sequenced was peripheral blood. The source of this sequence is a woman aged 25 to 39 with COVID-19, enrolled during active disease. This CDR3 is CASSRLAGGGVEQFF. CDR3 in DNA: TGTGCCAGCAGTAGACTAGCGGGAGGAGGGGTTGAGCAGTTCTTC.